The 29 T cell receptor beta chains below all came from one sample that was sequenced in a study of memory CD4+ T cells and cytomegalovirus serostatus. Produced via immunoSEQ multiplex PCR; TCRdb's table is partial and in-frame only. The sample consists of about 50,000 clones, approximately 80% of them appearing once. The sort gate was single viable CD3+CD4+CD8-CD45RO+ cells for memory CD4+ T cells. The material sequenced was memory CD4+ T cells from blood. All receptors derive from an adult in good health and CMV-seronegative.

This clone occurred a few times. A read error may produce the germline difference seen at one junction end. J is TRBJ2-5 and V is TRBV7-7, with D unclear. There are 14 residues in the CDR3. Germline CDR1 and CDR2: SSHAT and FNYEAQ (reference sequence). The CDR3 loop is CASSLNSISETQYF. Written as DNA, the CDR3 is TGTGCTAGCAGCTTGAACAGTATCTCAGAGACCCAGTACTTC.

The chain joins TRBV10-1 to TRBJ1-2; D is perhaps TRBD1 (5 bases). The CDR3 covers 13 residues. Germline CDR1 reads WNHNN; CDR2 reads SYGVQD (reference sequence). Trimming took off 5 bases at V and 4 bases at J, with 11 bases between the two ends. CDR3 loop: CASSRGDFYGYTF. Here the CDR3 DNA reads TGCGCCAGCAGTAGAGGGGATTTCTATGGCTACACCTTC.

The chain recombines TRBV18 with TRBJ2-6; the D is unclear. The germline V gene has CDR1 KGHSH and CDR2 LQKENI. The CDR3 runs to 20 residues. V dropped 2 bases and J dropped 0 bases, with 20 bases sitting between them. In nucleotides, the CDR3 is TGTGCCAGCTCACCAAAAATTCTTACAACATCCAACTCTGGGGCCAACGTCCTGACTTTC. As protein: CASSPKILTTSNSGANVLTF.

This clone was counted only a few times. V is TRBV29-1 and J is TRBJ2-1; D remains ambiguous. The CDR3 length is 11 residues. Per the germline V gene, CDR1 is SQVTM and CDR2 is ANQGSEA. Deletions cut 4 bases from V and 10 bases from J, with 11 bases between. In DNA, the CDR3 is TGCAGCGTTGCCCTCTTTGGGGAGCAGTTCTTC. Translated, it gives CSVALFGEQFF.

The chain combines TRBV9 with TRBJ2-3, with a weak D call TRBD1 (5 bases). Germline V gene lookup returns CDR1 SGDLS and CDR2 YYNGEE. The V end lost 1 base, the J end lost 4 bases, and 10 bases lay between the germline ends. The CDR3 spans 14 residues. The CDR3 region is CASSVSQGADTQYF. In DNA, the CDR3 is TGTGCCAGCAGCGTAAGCCAGGGCGCAGATACGCAGTATTTT.

The chain carries TRBV28 and TRBJ2-7; D ambiguous. The germline V gene encodes CDR1 MDHEN and CDR2 SYDVKM. The V gene lost 4 bases and the J gene lost 0 bases, with 10 bases spanning the gap. The CDR3 spans 14 residues. The chain's CDR3 is CASSSGNLSYEQYF. The CDR3 coding sequence is TGTGCCAGCAGTTCCGGTAACCTCTCCTACGAGCAGTACTTC. Full variable domain (rest looked up from reference TRBV28 and TRBJ2-7): DVKVTQSSRYLVKRTGEKVFLECVQDMDHENMFWYRQDPGLGLRLIYFSYDVKMKEKGDIPEGYSVSREKKERFSLILESASTNQTSMYLCASSSGNLSYEQYFGPGTRLTVT.

The chain carries TRBV6-5 and TRBJ1-2, with D hard to call. Trimming left V 8 bases short and J 7 bases short, with 14 bases between. The CDR3 length is 12 residues. Germline V gene lookup returns CDR1 MNHEY and CDR2 SVGAGI. The DNA of the CDR3 is TGTGCCAGCCGTGCACCCCTAAGTGGCTACACCTTC. It encodes CASRAPLSGYTF.

V and J are TRBV2 and TRBJ1-1; D unresolved. The CDR3 loop spans 13 amino acids. The V gene's germline CDR1 is SNHLY and CDR2 FYNNEI. The V end lost 1 base, the J end lost 5 bases, and 8 bases lay between the germline ends. CDR3 region: CASSEEGGTEAFF. CDR3 in DNA: TGTGCCAGCAGTGAAGAGGGAGGAACTGAAGCTTTCTTT. Full variable domain (missing parts from reference TRBV2 and TRBJ1-1): EPEVTQTPSHQVTQMGQEVILRCVPISNHLYFYWYRQILGQKVEFLVSFYNNEISEKSEIFDDQFSVERPDGSNFTLKIRSTKLEDSAMYFCASSEEGGTEAFFGQGTRLTVV.

The DNA of the CDR3 is TGTGCCAGCAGTGACACCCCTAACTATGGCTACACCTTC. This encodes CASSDTPNYGYTF. The chain couples TRBV6-4 to TRBJ1-2; the D is unclear. The CDR3 is 13 amino acids. Germline loops: CDR1 MRHNA, CDR2 SNTAGT. The ends were cut back, 2 bases at V and 0 bases at J, with 4 bases in the middle.

This clone is a singleton in its sample. The chain recombines TRBV28 with TRBJ1-2; 9 bases fit TRBD1. The V and J ends lost 5 bases and 2 bases, in that order; junction bases with no gene match: 6. Per germline, CDR1 MDHEN and CDR2 SYDVKM. The CDR3 contains 15 residues. CDR3 DNA: TGTGCCAGCAGTGTACCGGGACAGGGAAACTATGGCTACACCTTC. This encodes CASSVPGQGNYGYTF.

The chain employs TRBV7-2 and TRBJ2-7; D remains unclear. The CDR3 runs to 11 residues. Trimming took off 4 bases at V and 6 bases at J, with 7 bases between the two ends. CDR1 and CDR2 from the germline V gene are SGHTA and FQGNSA. The CDR3 reads CASSSVGEQYF. As DNA, the CDR3 is TGTGCCAGCAGCTCCGTGGGCGAGCAGTACTTC. Drawing the rest from reference TRBV7-2 and TRBJ2-7, the complete variable domain is GAGVSQSPSNKVTEKGKDVELRCDPISGHTALYWYRQSLGQGLEFLIYFQGNSAPDKSGLPSDRFSAERTGGSVSTLTIQRTQQEDSAVYLCASSSVGEQYFGPGTRLTVT.

V gene TRBV18 combines with J gene TRBJ1-2; D remains unclear. Germline-derived CDR1 and CDR2 are KGHSH and LQKENI. V dropped 3 bases and J dropped 3 bases, with 11 bases sitting between them. The CDR3 runs to 14 residues. CDR3 in DNA: TGTGCCAGCTCACCCCGCTCAGGCGACTATGGCTACACCTTC. It codes for CASSPRSGDYGYTF.

This chain uses TRBV12-5 with TRBJ1-4; tentative D call: TRBD1 (6 bases). Per germline, CDR1 LGHNT and CDR2 FRNRAP. The CDR3 runs 15 residues. V lost 6 bases to trimming and J lost 2 bases, with 13 bases between them. CDR3 residues: CASGPGGLTNEKLFF. In DNA, the CDR3 is TGTGCTAGTGGCCCTGGGGGGCTGACTAATGAAAAACTGTTTTTT.

The chain employs TRBV18 and TRBJ2-2, with a tentative D call TRBD1 (6 bases). The CDR3 is 13 residues long. The V gene lost 8 bases and the J gene lost 2 bases, with 9 bases spanning the gap. Germline assignment: CDR1 KGHSH and CDR2 LQKENI. The CDR3 protein is CASRDTNTGELFF. The CDR3 DNA sequence: TGTGCCAGCCGGGACACCAACACCGGGGAGCTGTTTTTT.

This clone has only a few counts. The chain joins TRBV7-8 to TRBJ2-1; D possibly corresponds to TRBD1 (6 bases). The CDR3 covers 13 residues. Trimming left V 4 bases short and J 10 bases short, with 14 bases between. Germline V gene sequence: CDR1 SGHVS, CDR2 FQNEAQ. CDR3 nucleotides: TGTGCCAGCAGCTCTCGACAGGTAATGGAGCAGTTCTTC. Its translation: CASSSRQVMEQFF.

The chain couples TRBV14 to TRBJ2-3; 10 bases fit TRBD2. The CDR3 totals 16 residues. Trimming at V came to 8 bases and at J to 2 bases, leaving 10 bases not matched to a gene. Looked up from germline, CDR1 is SGHDN and CDR2 is FVKESK. This CDR3 reads CASGENSGGHTDTQYF. CDR3 coding DNA: TGTGCCAGCGGAGAGAATAGCGGGGGGCACACAGATACGCAGTATTTT.

The chain uses TRBV29-1 and TRBJ2-1, with no clear D. The germline gives CDR1 SQVTM, CDR2 ANQGSEA. CDR3 length: 11 amino acids. The V and J ends lost 4 bases and 4 bases respectively, with 5 bases between them. CDR3 coding DNA: TGCAGCGTTGGAGGATACAATGAGCAGTTCTTC. This encodes CSVGGYNEQFF.

V gene TRBV5-1 combines with J gene TRBJ2-1; TRBD2 matches 12 bases. The CDR3 runs to 15 residues. CDR1 SGHRS and CDR2 YFSETQ come from the germline V gene. The ends lost 1 base at V and 5 bases at J; junction bases unmatched: 1. The CDR3 DNA is TGCGCCAGCAGCTTGCCTAGCGGGGGGGACAATGAGCAGTTCTTC. Translated: CASSLPSGGDNEQFF.

This chain joins TRBV19 and TRBJ1-2; D is perhaps TRBD1 (5 bases). Trimming removed 3 bases from V and 3 bases from J, with 17 bases in between. The CDR3 has 16 residues. Germline V lookup: CDR1 LNHDA, CDR2 SQIVND (reference sequence). The CDR3 reads CASSMGWGRADYGYTF. The CDR3 region has the DNA TGTGCCAGTAGTATGGGCTGGGGCAGGGCCGACTATGGCTACACCTTC.

J is TRBJ1-6 and V is TRBV7-9, with D unclear. Trimming left V 4 bases short and J 3 bases short, with 10 bases between. The length of the CDR3 is 15 residues. Per the germline V gene, CDR1 is SEHNR and CDR2 is FQNEAQ (reference sequence). The CDR3 DNA reads as TGTGCCAGCAGCTCGGACGGGAGCTATAATTCACCCCTCCACTTT. Translation gives CASSSDGSYNSPLHF.

The chain recombines TRBV10-3 with TRBJ1-5; 7 bases are a match to TRBD1. The J segment lost 4 bases and the V segment lost 0 bases, leaving 6 bases of the junction unmatched. The length of the CDR3 is 16 residues. Germline CDR1 reads ENHRY; CDR2 reads SYGVKD. The CDR3 loop reads CAISESPGGWNQPQHF. CDR3 sequence (DNA): TGTGCCATCAGTGAGTCACCAGGGGGGTGGAATCAGCCCCAGCATTTT.

J is TRBJ2-1 and V is TRBV5-1, with no clear D. Germline CDR1 and CDR2: SGHRS and YFSETQ. The CDR3 has 19 residues. V dropped 2 bases and J dropped 0 bases, with 21 bases sitting between them. The CDR3 nucleotides are TGCGCCAGCAGCTTTGAAAGGGTCCTCCCCCAAAGCTCCTACAATGAGCAGTTCTTC. Translating it yields CASSFERVLPQSSYNEQFF.

The chain combines TRBV2 with TRBJ2-3, with 11 bases aligning to TRBD2. The V and J ends lost 5 bases and 0 bases, in that order; junction bases with no gene match: 7. This CDR3 spans 17 amino acids. CDR1 and CDR2 (germline): SNHLY, FYNNEI. The CDR3 sequence is CASSTPSGGPSTDTQYF. The DNA of the CDR3 is TGTGCCAGCAGTACCCCTAGCGGGGGGCCTAGCACAGATACGCAGTATTTT.

The CDR3, as DNA: TGTGCCAGCAGCTTACTTGGGTCTAATCAGCCCCAGCATTTT. It yields the protein CASSLLGSNQPQHF. The J gene is TRBJ1-5, the V gene TRBV5-6; no definite D call. The CDR3 runs to 14 residues. Germline CDR1 is SGHDT and CDR2 is YYEEEE. Trimming took off 2 bases at V and 4 bases at J, with 10 bases between the two ends.

The V call is TRBV7-2, the J call TRBJ1-3, with no clear D. The CDR3 extends over 13 amino acids. Germline V CDR1 and CDR2: SGHTA, FQGNSA. Trimming removed 1 base from V and 2 bases from J, with 3 bases in between. The CDR3 DNA follows: TGTGCCAGCAGCTTAGACGCTGGAAACACCATATATTTT. It specifies CASSLDAGNTIYF.

The J gene is TRBJ1-2, the V gene TRBV6-6; D not certain. Germline CDR1 is MNHNY and CDR2 is SVGAGI (reference sequence). CDR3 length: 15 amino acids. The V end was cut by 4 bases, the J end by 2 bases, with 14 bases between. CDR3 residues: CASSSDTRKNYGYTF. For the CDR3, the DNA is TGTGCCAGCAGTTCAGACACGCGGAAAAACTATGGCTACACCTTC.

This chain joins TRBV7-9 and TRBJ1-5; 10 positions match TRBD1. V gave up 5 bases and J gave up 4 bases; unmatched junction bases: 5. The V gene's germline CDR1 is SEHNR and CDR2 FQNEAQ (reference sequence). The CDR3 is 15 residues long. CDR3 protein: CASSPGTGENQPQHF. CDR3 in DNA: TGTGCCAGCAGCCCCGGGACAGGGGAAAATCAGCCCCAGCATTTT.

This chain joins TRBV27 and TRBJ2-2; tentative D call: TRBD2 (6 bases). The CDR3 is 15 amino acids. Germline V lookup: CDR1 MNHEY, CDR2 SMNVEV (reference sequence). V was cut by 5 bases and J by 3 bases, with 13 bases left in between. The CDR3 loop reads CASSDYGGHTGELFF. The CDR3 region has the DNA TGTGCCAGCAGTGATTACGGGGGTCACACCGGGGAGCTGTTTTTT.

The gene calls are TRBV11-2 and TRBJ2-1; maybe TRBD1 (6 bases). Germline V gene data show CDR1 as SGHAT and CDR2 as FQNNGV. The CDR3 covers 14 residues. Trimming cost V 1 base and J 6 bases, with 10 bases left between them. The CDR3 is CASSLGGRSNEQFF. The CDR3 coding sequence is TGTGCCAGCAGCTTAGGGGGGCGCAGCAATGAGCAGTTCTTC.